This T cell receptor beta chain is from a study of T-cell reconstitution after alpha-beta-depleted transplantation in children. Findings of the study overall: Newly made T cells mostly supplied T-cell counts and diversity one year after transplant. By about two months after transplant, alpha-beta T cells reportedly arose from several hundred graft clones that had expanded.

V was shortened by 0 bases and J by 1 base, with 10 bases between the two germline ends. Germline CDR1 and CDR2: SGHRS and YFSETQ. This CDR3 comprises 15 residues. Preparation of the TCRbeta library used unique molecular identifiers. TCRdb re-derived calls from the PCR reads in MiXCR, one entry per CDR3 protein. The profile shows 250,000 or so distinct CDR3 sequences, approximately 24% of them singletons. Concerning this clonotype itself: Its matching antigen is unknown.

The receptor's source is a female patient under 10 years old who had a stem cell transplant for congenital amegakaryocytic thrombocytopenia, so the T cells may come from the graft donor. The sequenced sample was PBMCs, mostly from graft donor cells, obtained 360 days after TCRalphabeta/CD19-depleted stem cell transplant. This chain links TRBV5-1 with TRBJ1-1; the D is unclear. The CDR3 region has the DNA TGCGCCAGCAGCTTGGGCCGGTCGGGGAACACTGAAGCTTTCTTT. Protein: CASSLGRSGNTEAFF.